The source of this T cell receptor beta chain is a study of stem cell transplantation in POMP-related autoinflammatory disease. The wider study: Defective thymoproteasomes were hypothesized to impair CD8+ T-cell positive selection. Before transplant: CD4+ naive skewing, low CD8+ proportions, reduced cytokine secretion. Neutrophil and platelet engraftment from the graft donor was 100% through one year after transplant. Study observations and caveats: In patients with PRAID, every analyzed T-cell subset tended to show lower diversity and higher clonality.

Profiling relied on immunoSEQ multiplex PCR, and the TCRdb table lists in-frame clones only, not all of them. The repertoire consists of tens of thousands of clones, with approximately 91% occurring once and the leading ten covering 0.66%. The CDR3 is made up of 15 amino acids. CDR1 is SGHTA, CDR2 FQGTGA, per germline. After removal of 5 bases from V and 6 bases from J, the junction contained 6 bases not matched to a gene. To note about this clone: Its antigen is not known.

The input for sequencing was CD4+ T cells from PBMCs, taken after stem cell transplantation. The gene calls are TRBV7-3 and TRBJ2-3, with TRBD2 identical over 12 bases. The sequence was collected from a human patient with POMP-related autoinflammation and immune dysregulation (PRAID). The graft donor may be the source of some T cells. CDR3: CASSQSGLAGDTQYF. DNA for the CDR3: TGTGCCAGCAGCCAAAGCGGACTAGCGGGGGATACGCAGTATTTT.